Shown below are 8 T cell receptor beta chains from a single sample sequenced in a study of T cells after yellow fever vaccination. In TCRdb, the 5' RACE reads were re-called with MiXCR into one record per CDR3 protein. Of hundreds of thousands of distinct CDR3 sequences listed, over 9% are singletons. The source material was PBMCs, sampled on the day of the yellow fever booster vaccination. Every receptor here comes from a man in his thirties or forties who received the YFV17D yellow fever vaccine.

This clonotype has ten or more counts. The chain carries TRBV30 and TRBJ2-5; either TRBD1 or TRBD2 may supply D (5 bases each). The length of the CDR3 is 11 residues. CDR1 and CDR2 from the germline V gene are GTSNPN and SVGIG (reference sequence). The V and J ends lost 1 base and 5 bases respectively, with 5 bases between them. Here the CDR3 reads CAWSGGETQYF. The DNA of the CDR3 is TGTGCCTGGAGTGGGGGGGAGACCCAGTACTTC. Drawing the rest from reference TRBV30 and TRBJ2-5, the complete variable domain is SQTIHQWPATLVQPVGSPLSLECTVEGTSNPNLYWYRQAAGRGLQLLFYSVGIGQISSEVPQNLSASRPQDRQFILSSKKLLLSDSGFYLCAWSGGETQYFGPGTRLLVL.

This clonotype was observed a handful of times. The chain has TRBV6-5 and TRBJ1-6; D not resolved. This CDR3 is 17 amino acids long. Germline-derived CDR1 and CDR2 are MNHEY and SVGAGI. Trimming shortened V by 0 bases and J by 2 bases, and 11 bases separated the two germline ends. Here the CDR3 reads CASSYSHRATYNSPLHF. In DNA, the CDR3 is TGTGCCAGCAGTTACTCCCACCGGGCGACCTATAATTCACCCCTCCACTTT.

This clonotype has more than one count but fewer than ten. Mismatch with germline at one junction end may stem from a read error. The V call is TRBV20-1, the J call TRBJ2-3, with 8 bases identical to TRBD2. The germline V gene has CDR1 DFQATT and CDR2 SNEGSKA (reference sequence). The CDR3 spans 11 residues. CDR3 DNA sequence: TGTACGGGGGGGCCTAAGGATACGCAGTATTTT. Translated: CTGGPKDTQYF.

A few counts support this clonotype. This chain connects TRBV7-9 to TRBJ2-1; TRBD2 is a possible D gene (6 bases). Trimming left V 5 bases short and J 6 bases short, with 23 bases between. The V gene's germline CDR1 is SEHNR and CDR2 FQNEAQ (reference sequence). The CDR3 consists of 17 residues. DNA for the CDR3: TGTGCCAGCAGCCTACGAACTGGCGGGATAGTACTCAATGAGCAGTTCTTC. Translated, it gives CASSLRTGGIVLNEQFF.

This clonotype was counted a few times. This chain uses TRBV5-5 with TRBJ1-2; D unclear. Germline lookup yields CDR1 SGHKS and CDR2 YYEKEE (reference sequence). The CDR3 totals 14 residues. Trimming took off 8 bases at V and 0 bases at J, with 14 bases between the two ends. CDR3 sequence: CASYRRNTNYGYTF. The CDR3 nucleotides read TGTGCCAGTTACCGCCGTAATACTAACTATGGCTACACCTTC.

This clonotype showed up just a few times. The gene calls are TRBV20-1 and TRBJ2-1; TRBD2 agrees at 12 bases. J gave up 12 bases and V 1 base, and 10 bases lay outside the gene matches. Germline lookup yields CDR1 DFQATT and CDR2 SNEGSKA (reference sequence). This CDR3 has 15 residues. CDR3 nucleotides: TGCAGTGCTAGAGCTCTAGCGGGAGGGGCTCTTGGGCAGTTCTTC. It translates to CSARALAGGALGQFF.

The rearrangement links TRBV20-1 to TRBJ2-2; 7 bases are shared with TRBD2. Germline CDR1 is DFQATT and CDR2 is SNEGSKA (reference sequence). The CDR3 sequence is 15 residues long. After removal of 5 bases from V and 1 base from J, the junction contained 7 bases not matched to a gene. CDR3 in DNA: TGCAGTGCTGCCCGACTAGCAGTGAACACCGGGGAGCTGTTTTTT. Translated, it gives CSAARLAVNTGELFF.

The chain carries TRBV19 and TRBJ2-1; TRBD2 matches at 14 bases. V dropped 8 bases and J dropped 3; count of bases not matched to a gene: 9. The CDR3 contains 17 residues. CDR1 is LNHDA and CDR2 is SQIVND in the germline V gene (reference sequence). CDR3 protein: CASWGLAGEGDYNEQFF. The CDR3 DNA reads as TGTGCCAGTTGGGGACTAGCGGGAGAGGGGGACTACAATGAGCAGTTCTTC.